The 6 T cell receptor beta chains presented below share a single source sample, sequenced in a study of T cells after yellow fever vaccination. MiXCR, run by TCRdb on the 5' RACE reads, gives a single entry per CDR3 protein. The sample carries about 58,000 distinct CDR3 sequences, more than 5.5% recorded once. Sequenced material: CD8+ T cells sorted from PBMCs, taken on the day of the first yellow fever vaccination. Receptor source: a man younger than 30 who received the YFV17D yellow fever vaccine.

This clonotype has more than one count but fewer than ten. The CDR3 ends on some other residue instead of the conserved phenylalanine or tryptophan, so this is likely a read error. No DNA is shown, since the ends of the CDR3 on it are uncertain; the CDR3 is the one TCRdb lists. The chain uses TRBV12-3 or TRBV12-4 and TRBJ2-5; the table's TRBD1 call for D was not verified on the DNA. With termini counted, the CDR3 has 13 amino acids. CDR3 loop: CASSFGPRQGLRI.

As to this clonotype: A much larger clone lies one base from this, so it may be a read error. The chain joins TRBV3-1 to TRBJ2-2, with 13 positions matching TRBD2. Germline CDR1 reads LGHDT; CDR2 reads YNNKEL (reference sequence). The CDR3 length is 18 residues. CDR3 amino acids: CASSQDRLAGGNTGEQFF. CDR3 nucleotide sequence: TGTGCCAGCAGCCAAGATCGACTAGCGGGGGGTAACACCGGGGAGCAGTTTTTT.

This clonotype came up many times. This chain joins TRBV27 and TRBJ1-1; D may be TRBD1 (5 bases). CDR1 and CDR2 from the germline V gene are MNHEY and SMNVEV (reference sequence). The V end lost 0 bases, the J end lost 2 bases, and 10 bases lay between the germline ends. The CDR3 sequence is 15 residues long. The CDR3 region has the DNA TGTGCCAGCAGTTTATCGAGCAGGGCTAACACTGAAGCTTTCTTT. Translation: CASSLSSRANTEAFF.

This clonotype was detected many times. V gene TRBV4-3 combines with J gene TRBJ2-1, with 8 bases identical to TRBD2. In germline, CDR1 is LGHNA, CDR2 YSLEER. This CDR3 is 16 amino acids long. With V trimmed by 0 bases and J by 0 bases, 1 base remained unmatched. The CDR3 DNA follows: TGCGCCAGCAGCCAAGATCTAGCGGGCTCCTACAATGAGCAGTTCTTC. This gives the protein CASSQDLAGSYNEQFF.

This clonotype occurred many times. DNA for the CDR3: TGCAGCGTTGAATGGGGGGACTTCGCCAGGGACGAGCAGTACTTC. Amino acid sequence: CSVEWGDFARDEQYF. The gene calls are TRBV29-1 and TRBJ2-7; weak D call: TRBD2 (6 bases). Germline CDR1 SQVTM, CDR2 ANQGSEA. The CDR3 runs to 15 residues. V gave up 2 bases and J gave up 5 bases, with 19 bases separating them.

At least ten counts were recorded for this clonotype. The CDR3 DNA reads as TGTGCCAGCAGTTTTGGGCCCGTTTTAGCCAAAAACATTCAGTACTTC. This sequence encodes CASSFGPVLAKNIQYF. The chain carries TRBV12-3 or TRBV12-4 and TRBJ2-4, with D unclear. The CDR3 extends over 16 amino acids. V was shortened by 3 bases and J by 0 bases, with 12 bases between the two germline ends.